The sample holds many counts of the clone carrying this T cell receptor (beta chain). The antigen remains undetermined. This sample is part of a study of early T cells in non-severe SARS-CoV-2 infection. About the study: Investigators sequenced bulk RNA drawn from unsorted whole blood, and chains remained unpaired. Findings of the study overall: VDJdb matching favored anti-spike CD8 responses, missing private and CD4 specificities.

The germline V gene has CDR1 KGHDR and CDR2 SFDVKD. The CDR3 is 12 amino acids. The ends were cut back, 8 bases at V and 6 bases at J, with 9 bases in the middle. Individual cDNA molecules were tagged with unique molecular identifiers, the study reported. TCRdb redid the calling of the 5' RACE reads with MiXCR, one entry per CDR3 protein. In the table there are about 60,000 distinct CDR3 sequences, over 10% of which are singletons. The chain recombines TRBV24-1 with TRBJ2-2; a weak D match, TRBD2 (5 bases). This receptor was taken from an adult who was a healthcare worker with PCR-confirmed SARS-CoV-2 infection or an uninfected control (not recorded which). Sequences were obtained from whole blood. CDR3 sequence: CATTDGAGELFF. In nucleotides, the CDR3 is TGTGCCACCACCGACGGGGCCGGGGAGCTGTTTTTT.